This T cell receptor beta chain came from a study of CD8+ T cells in alopecia areata. Looking at the study overall: Twice daily, treated patients received 5 to 10 mg of oral tofacitinib.

RNA, once extracted, was reverse transcribed into cDNA for use as the sequencing template. Assay used: immunoSEQ multiplex PCR; TCRdb lists only in-frame clones, some missing. The sample has fewer than 250,000 clones, under 40% seen once. Sample treatment: oral pan-JAK inhibitor, 5-10 mg twice daily. The V end was cut by 0 bases, the J end by 6 bases, with 9 bases between. This CDR3 spans 12 amino acids. Germline V CDR1 and CDR2: GTSNPN, SVGIG (reference sequence). This clonotype originated in a human donor with alopecia areata. The sample was CD4+ T cells sorted from blood, taken around week 34, from a patient treated with tofacitinib. The chain is built from TRBV30 and TRBJ2-7; no reliable D call. The CDR3 coding sequence is TGTGCCTGGAGTGTGGCAGATTCCGAGCAGTACTTC. Its protein product is CAWSVADSEQYF.